What follows are 31 T cell receptor beta chains derived from one specimen sequenced in a study of blood T cell repertoires in COVID-19. Profiling relied on immunoSEQ multiplex PCR, and the TCRdb table lists in-frame clones only, not all of them. The table has fewer than 85,000 clones, less than 85% seen once; the top ten hold more than 20%. Sequencing was carried out using peripheral blood. The receptors here all came from a man between 60 and 70 years old with acute or convalescent COVID-19.

The chain recombines TRBV19 with TRBJ2-5; 10 positions match TRBD1. This CDR3 is built from 14 residues. J lost 3 bases, V lost 6 bases, and 4 bases had no gene match. Looked up from germline, CDR1 is LNHDA and CDR2 is SQIVND (reference sequence). Here the CDR3 DNA reads TGTGCCAGTAGAGAGACAGGGGGCAAAGAGACCCAGTACTTC. Translated: CASRETGGKETQYF.

The chain carries TRBV20-1 and TRBJ1-3; D is ambiguous. The CDR3 sequence is 14 residues long. V gave up 3 bases and J gave up 3 bases, with 12 bases separating them. Germline CDR1 DFQATT, CDR2 SNEGSKA (reference sequence). The CDR3 nucleotides are TGCAGTGCTAGTATGGCAGGAGGTGGAAACACCATATATTTT. Protein: CSASMAGGGNTIYF.

V gene TRBV3-1 (or the pseudogene TRBV3-2) combines with J gene TRBJ2-7, with 7 bases matching TRBD2. Germline V CDR1 and CDR2: LGHDT, YNNKEL (reference sequence). This CDR3 has 15 amino acids. V dropped 1 base and J dropped 1; count of bases not matched to a gene: 4. The CDR3 loop is CASSQGTRRSYEQYF. CDR3 coding DNA: TGTGCCAGCAGCCAAGGGACTAGACGTTCCTACGAGCAGTACTTC.

The chain links TRBV28 to TRBJ2-5, with TRBD1 matching 9 bases. The CDR3 contains 13 residues. Losses at the gene ends were 6 bases for V and 5 bases for J; bases not matched to a gene: 4. Germline loops: CDR1 MDHEN, CDR2 SYDVKM. The CDR3 is CASRLTGGETQYF. The CDR3 bases are TGTGCCAGCAGACTCACAGGGGGCGAGACCCAGTACTTC. Together with reference TRBV28 and TRBJ2-5, the CDR3 gives the full variable domain: DVKVTQSSRYLVKRTGEKVFLECVQDMDHENMFWYRQDPGLGLRLIYFSYDVKMKEKGDIPEGYSVSREKKERFSLILESASTNQTSMYLCASRLTGGETQYFGPGTRLLVL.

The chain employs TRBV6-5 and TRBJ1-1; perhaps TRBD1 as D (6 bases). The V gene's germline CDR1 is MNHEY and CDR2 SVGAGI. The V end was cut by 2 bases, the J end by 0 bases, with 13 bases between. The CDR3 loop spans 16 amino acids. The CDR3 sequence is CASSYIGRGLNTEAFF. Here the CDR3 DNA reads TGTGCCAGCAGTTACATCGGGAGGGGGTTGAACACTGAAGCTTTCTTT.

This chain connects TRBV5-4 to TRBJ2-7; tentatively, D is TRBD1 (6 bases). This CDR3 region has 14 residues. Germline-derived CDR1 and CDR2 are SGHNT and YYREEE (reference sequence). The germline V and J ends were trimmed by 0 bases and 1 base, with 8 bases remaining between them. In DNA, the CDR3 is TGTGCCAGCAGCTTGGGGGGGCCATCCTACGAGCAGTACGTC. This gives the protein CASSLGGPSYEQYV.

The V call is TRBV5-6, the J call TRBJ1-6; 9 bases match TRBD1. CDR3 length: 13 amino acids. V gave up 2 bases and J gave up 14 bases; unmatched junction bases: 5. In germline, CDR1 is SGHDT, CDR2 YYEEEE. CDR3 nucleotides: TGTGCCAGCAGCTTTGATGACAGGGGGGCCCTCCACTTT. This sequence encodes CASSFDDRGALHF.

The V gene is TRBV28, the J gene TRBJ2-2; TRBD2 matches 8 bases. Germline assignment: CDR1 MDHEN and CDR2 SYDVKM. The V and J ends lost 3 bases and 5 bases, in that order; junction bases with no gene match: 8. This CDR3 contains 16 residues. The CDR3 region is CASSFLGAGGTGELFF. In DNA, the CDR3 is TGTGCCAGCAGTTTTCTGGGGGCGGGGGGAACCGGGGAGCTGTTTTTT. Complete variable domain (other parts from reference TRBV28 and TRBJ2-2): DVKVTQSSRYLVKRTGEKVFLECVQDMDHENMFWYRQDPGLGLRLIYFSYDVKMKEKGDIPEGYSVSREKKERFSLILESASTNQTSMYLCASSFLGAGGTGELFFGEGSRLTVL.

The chain uses TRBV11-2 and TRBJ2-3, with a weak D call TRBD2 (6 bases). Deletions cut 3 bases from V and 4 bases from J, with 11 bases between. The V gene's germline CDR1 is SGHAT and CDR2 FQNNGV. The CDR3 has 14 residues. CDR3 protein: CASSFLTSSDTQYF. Here the CDR3 DNA reads TGTGCCAGCAGCTTCTTGACTAGTTCAGATACGCAGTATTTT.

This chain joins TRBV30 and TRBJ1-1; D remains unclear. The V gene's germline CDR1 is GTSNPN and CDR2 SVGIG (reference sequence). The CDR3 is 12 amino acids. Trimming took 2 bases from V and 4 from J, leaving 8 bases between them. The CDR3 region is CAWSFGSTEAFF. CDR3 sequence (DNA): TGTGCCTGGAGTTTTGGGAGCACTGAAGCTTTCTTT.

The chain joins TRBV2 to TRBJ1-1; D is ambiguous. Germline V CDR1 and CDR2: SNHLY, FYNNEI. With 7 bases removed from V and 0 bases from J, the gap between germline ends came to 6 bases. The CDR3 sequence is 12 residues long. The CDR3: CASTQVNTEAFF. The CDR3 DNA reads TGTGCCAGCACCCAGGTGAACACTGAAGCTTTCTTT.

The chain has TRBV7-2 and TRBJ2-4; weak D call: TRBD2 (6 bases). Germline CDR1 is SGHTA and CDR2 is FQGNSA. The CDR3 has 14 residues. Between the trimmed V and J ends, which lost 2 bases and 8 bases, there was a span of 13 bases. CDR3 nucleotides: TGTGCCAGCAGCTTAACGGGGGTCTGGGACATTCAGTACTTC. Amino acid sequence: CASSLTGVWDIQYF.

The genes are TRBV11-2 and TRBJ1-1; 9 bases map to TRBD1. Germline V lookup: CDR1 SGHAT, CDR2 FQNNGV. The J segment lost 2 bases and the V segment lost 5 bases, leaving 6 bases of the junction unmatched. The CDR3 has 15 residues. The chain's CDR3 is CASSPGTGLNTEAFF. CDR3 nucleotide sequence: TGTGCCAGCAGCCCCGGGACAGGGTTAAACACTGAAGCTTTCTTT.

This rearrangement joins TRBV19 to TRBJ2-5; D remains unclear. Trimming stripped 7 bases from V and 0 bases from J, with 21 bases between. Germline lookup yields CDR1 LNHDA and CDR2 SQIVND (reference sequence). The CDR3 has 17 residues. The chain's CDR3 is CASTTSTGGLYQETQYF. CDR3 nucleotide sequence: TGTGCCAGTACCACCTCCACCGGTGGGCTGTACCAAGAGACCCAGTACTTC.

The sample holds one count of this clone. The chain uses TRBV23-1 and TRBJ2-7; possible D gene TRBD1, 6 bases. TRBV23-1 is known as an ORF, though its function is uncertain. The CDR3 extends over 17 amino acids. Between the trimmed V and J ends, which lost 2 bases and 2 bases, there was a span of 19 bases. CDR3 coding DNA: TGCGCCAGCAGTCAAGACCCCCGGGACAACAGACCCTACGAGCAGTACGTC. Protein sequence: CASSQDPRDNRPYEQYV.

V and J are TRBV7-9 and TRBJ1-1; TRBD1 aligns across 7 bases. The germline V gene encodes CDR1 SEHNR and CDR2 FQNEAQ (reference sequence). The V and J ends lost 2 bases and 11 bases, in that order; junction bases with no gene match: 11. This CDR3 has 14 amino acids. Here the CDR3 reads CASSLQGGTESAFF. CDR3 in DNA: TGTGCCAGCAGCTTACAGGGGGGCACTGAGTCCGCTTTCTTT.

The chain joins TRBV12-3 or TRBV12-4 to TRBJ1-2; D gene unclear. CDR3 length equals 13 residues. Trimming stripped 1 base from V and 2 bases from J, with 5 bases between. The CDR3 bases are TGTGCCAGCAGTTTAGTGGCAAACTATGGCTACACCTTC. This encodes CASSLVANYGYTF.

This clone was counted a few times. The chain uses TRBV6-2 or TRBV6-3 and TRBJ1-5; TRBD1 agrees at 9 bases. The CDR3 has 15 amino acids. Germline trimming cut 6 bases from V and 6 bases from J; bases unmatched to any gene: 9. Germline V gene lookup returns CDR1 MNHEY and CDR2 SVGEGT. Here the CDR3 reads CASSRTGDIFQPQHF. Here the CDR3 DNA reads TGTGCCAGCAGCCGGACAGGGGATATTTTTCAGCCCCAGCATTTT.

The chain employs TRBV18 and TRBJ2-3; no reliable D call. The CDR3 covers 12 residues. The germline V gene has CDR1 KGHSH and CDR2 LQKENI. Trimming stripped 3 bases from V and 3 bases from J, with 4 bases between. CDR3 sequence: CASSPATDTQYF. The CDR3 DNA follows: TGTGCCAGCTCACCGGCAACAGATACGCAGTATTTT.

The V call is TRBV30, the J call TRBJ1-2; the D gene is possibly TRBD1 (6 bases). Germline V gene lookup returns CDR1 GTSNPN and CDR2 SVGIG (reference sequence). The CDR3 covers 13 residues. Trimming left V 1 base short and J 5 bases short, with 11 bases between. The CDR3 DNA reads as TGTGCCTGGAGTGCAGACAGGCTATATGGCTACACCTTC. Protein product: CAWSADRLYGYTF.

The chain recombines TRBV18 with TRBJ2-3, with D uncertain. The CDR3 loop spans 13 amino acids. Per the germline V gene, CDR1 is KGHSH and CDR2 is LQKENI. V lost 3 bases to trimming and J lost 6 bases, with 10 bases between them. This CDR3 reads CASSPPPRDTQYF. The CDR3 nucleotides read TGTGCCAGCTCACCCCCTCCCCGGGATACGCAGTATTTT.

In its sample, this clone was seen a few times. The J gene is TRBJ2-1, the V gene TRBV7-3; D remains unclear. This CDR3 region has 16 residues. CDR1 is SGHTA and CDR2 is FQGTGA in the germline V gene. Trimming took off 2 bases at V and 2 bases at J, with 13 bases between the two ends. Here the CDR3 DNA reads TGTGCCAGCAGCTTATTTCCGGGTACCCCCTACAATGAGCAGTTCTTC. Encoded protein: CASSLFPGTPYNEQFF.

V is TRBV5-6 and J is TRBJ2-7, with 10 bases matching TRBD1. Germline CDR1 and CDR2: SGHDT and YYEEEE. The ends lost 3 bases at V and 4 bases at J; junction bases unmatched: 10. This CDR3 region has 16 residues. The CDR3 spells CASSYGQGEIEYEQYV. CDR3 sequence (DNA): TGTGCCAGCAGCTACGGACAGGGGGAAATAGAGTACGAGCAGTACGTC.

By frequency in the sample, this clone is medium-sized. The chain recombines TRBV11-2 with TRBJ1-6; no definite D call. Per germline, CDR1 SGHAT and CDR2 FQNNGV. Trimming took off 3 bases at V and 14 bases at J, with 14 bases between the two ends. The length of the CDR3 is 13 residues. The CDR3 here is CASSFGSNDALHF. CDR3 in DNA: TGTGCCAGCAGCTTTGGCTCGAATGATGCCCTCCACTTT.

V gene TRBV5-1 combines with J gene TRBJ2-5; TRBD1 is a possible D gene (6 bases). There are 14 residues in the CDR3. V dropped 3 bases and J dropped 4 bases, with 13 bases sitting between them. Germline loops: CDR1 SGHRS, CDR2 YFSETQ. The CDR3 coding sequence is TGCGCCAGCAGCTCCACAGGGTCGGGAGAGACCCAGTACTTC. Protein sequence: CASSSTGSGETQYF.

V gene TRBV10-3 combines with J gene TRBJ2-5, with TRBD2 as a possible D gene (7 bases). This CDR3 is built from 13 residues. The ends were cut back, 10 bases at V and 4 bases at J, with 16 bases in the middle. Germline CDR1 and CDR2: ENHRY and SYGVKD. The CDR3 nucleotides are TGTGCCAATGGCCGGGGGGCAGGAGAGACCCAGTACTTC. The encoded protein is CANGRGAGETQYF.

This rearrangement joins TRBV18 to TRBJ2-7, with 7 nucleotides matching TRBD1. After removal of 3 bases from V and 3 bases from J, the junction contained 2 bases not matched to a gene. CDR3 size: 13 residues. CDR1 is KGHSH and CDR2 is LQKENI in the germline V gene. Here the CDR3 reads CASSPGQNYEQYF. The CDR3 coding sequence is TGTGCCAGCTCACCGGGACAGAACTACGAGCAGTACTTC.

The chain has TRBV5-6 and TRBJ2-5; TRBD1 matches 7 bases. This CDR3 spans 14 amino acids. The J segment lost 5 bases and the V segment lost 5 bases, leaving 9 bases of the junction unmatched. Per germline, CDR1 SGHDT and CDR2 YYEEEE. In DNA, the CDR3 is TGTGCCAGCAGTTATACAGGGGTATCGGAGACCCAGTACTTC. This gives the protein CASSYTGVSETQYF.

The rearrangement uses TRBV6-5 and TRBJ2-7; 10 positions match TRBD1. The CDR3 sequence is 15 residues long. Germline V CDR1 and CDR2: MNHEY, SVGAGI. J gave up 1 base and V 5 bases, and 5 bases lay outside the gene matches. The CDR3 spells CASSRQGATSYEQYF. The DNA for the CDR3 is TGTGCCAGCAGTCGACAGGGGGCAACTTCCTACGAGCAGTACTTC.

The chain links TRBV5-1 to TRBJ2-1, with D possibly TRBD2 on 5 matching bases. This CDR3 comprises 14 residues. Trimming took 0 bases from V and 5 from J, leaving 9 bases between them. The V gene's germline CDR1 is SGHRS and CDR2 YFSETQ. CDR3 sequence reads: CASSLVRAHNEQFF. The CDR3, as DNA: TGCGCCAGCAGCTTGGTGCGGGCCCACAATGAGCAGTTCTTC.

This rearrangement joins TRBV5-1 to TRBJ2-2; D is uncertain. From germline, CDR1 is SGHRS and CDR2 YFSETQ. Trimming took 4 bases from V and 4 from J, leaving 8 bases between them. The CDR3 loop spans 13 amino acids. As DNA, the CDR3 is TGCGCCAGCAGCGTGTCGGTCACCGGGGAGCTGTTTTTT. Translating gives CASSVSVTGELFF.